The 9 T cell receptor beta chains in this list originate from one sample, sequenced in a study of neurological immune-mediated disorders. Via MiXCR, TCRdb re-called the 5' RACE reads, giving one row per CDR3 protein. This sample has 50,000 to 65,000 distinct CDR3 sequences, with 3% to 4.5% found just once. The sequencing input was PBMCs. The receptors were sampled from a man younger than 45 with multiple sclerosis.

This clonotype was seen many times. Its ends do not fully match the called genes, so a read error is possible. The chain recombines TRBV7-8 with TRBJ1-6, with 10 bases fitting TRBD1. CDR3 length: 15 residues. CDR1 is SGHVS, CDR2 FQNEAQ, per germline. The CDR3 is CASSAPGTGASPLNF. The CDR3, as DNA: TGTGCCAGCAGCGCACCCGGGACAGGGGCCTCACCCCTCAACTTT.

The table lists this clonotype with many counts. The genes are TRBV12-3 or TRBV12-4 and TRBJ2-6, with D tentatively TRBD1 (6 bases). The V end was cut by 6 bases, the J end by 1 base, with 10 bases between. This CDR3 is built from 15 residues. Here the CDR3 DNA reads TGTGCCAGCAGCGTTACAGGGTCTGGGGCCAACGTCCTGACTTTC. It encodes CASSVTGSGANVLTF.

At least ten counts were recorded for this clonotype. J is TRBJ2-3 and V is TRBV20-1; TRBD2 agrees at 9 bases. Germline CDR1 reads DFQATT; CDR2 reads SNEGSKA (reference sequence). V gave up 4 bases and J gave up 0 bases; unmatched junction bases: 5. CDR3 size: 15 residues. The CDR3 reads CSAKRGARSTDTQYF. DNA for the CDR3: TGCAGTGCTAAGCGGGGGGCGAGGAGCACAGATACGCAGTATTTT.

There are many counts of this clonotype. This sequence joins TRBV20-1 and TRBJ2-7; 7 bases fit TRBD2. The CDR3 has 15 residues. Trimming cost V 3 bases and J 4 bases; bases outside gene matches: 12. Germline values: CDR1 DFQATT, CDR2 SNEGSKA (reference sequence). This CDR3 reads CSASLPRTGGYEQYF. In nucleotides, the CDR3 is TGCAGTGCTAGCCTGCCACGTACGGGGGGATACGAGCAGTACTTC.

This clonotype was observed a few times. The chain combines TRBV3-1 with TRBJ1-1; D is ambiguous. V was clipped by 1 base and J by 3 bases, with 12 bases between them. The germline V gene has CDR1 LGHDT and CDR2 YNNKEL (reference sequence). The CDR3 spans 15 residues. CDR3 bases: TGTGCCAGCAGCCAAGCCGTGTTGAAGGACACTGAAGCTTTCTTT. It encodes CASSQAVLKDTEAFF. Drawing the rest from reference TRBV3-1 and TRBJ1-1, the complete variable domain is DTAVSQTPKYLVTQMGNDKSIKCEQNLGHDTMYWYKQDSKKFLKIMFSYNNKELIINETVPNRFSPKSPDKAHLNLHINSLELGDSAVYFCASSQAVLKDTEAFFGQGTRLTVV.

This clonotype was detected many times. The chain joins TRBV5-1 to TRBJ2-7; TRBD2 matches at 9 bases. Germline V gene sequence: CDR1 SGHRS, CDR2 YFSETQ. J was trimmed by 4 bases and V by 1 base; bases with no gene match: 12. The CDR3 consists of 17 residues. CDR3 sequence (DNA): TGCGCCAGCAGCTTGAGTACTAGCGGGCTCATTTGTTACGAGCAGTACTTC. Translation: CASSLSTSGLICYEQYF.

There are many counts of this clonotype. CDR3 nucleotides: TGTGCCAGCAGTTTAGGACAGGGGGCAGATACGCAGTATTTT. Translation gives CASSLGQGADTQYF. The chain has TRBV27 and TRBJ2-3, with 10 nucleotides matching TRBD1. CDR1 is MNHEY and CDR2 is SMNVEV in the germline V gene (reference sequence). CDR3 length equals 14 residues. Trimming cost V 2 bases and J 4 bases; bases outside gene matches: 0.

This clonotype was detected many times. This chain links TRBV12-3 or TRBV12-4 with TRBJ2-2; D is ambiguous. Trimming pared 2 bases from V and 1 base from J, leaving 5 bases between. The CDR3 loop spans 14 amino acids. DNA for the CDR3: TGTGCCAGCAGTTTAAGCATGAACACCGGGGAGCTGTTTTTT. The encoded protein is CASSLSMNTGELFF.

The sample holds many counts of this clonotype. The chain has TRBV12-3 or TRBV12-4 and TRBJ2-1; 9 bases are shared with TRBD2. The CDR3 contains 15 residues. J lost 0 bases, V lost 5 bases, and 2 bases had no gene match. CDR3: CASSGGGVSYNEQFF. The CDR3 DNA reads as TGTGCCAGCAGTGGCGGGGGGGTCTCCTACAATGAGCAGTTCTTC.